This T cell receptor (beta chain) originates from a study of T cells after yellow fever vaccination. It was through 5'RACE template switching that TCR cDNA was made, with a universal primer site and UMIs added. TCRdb re-called the 5' RACE reads through MiXCR, storing one row per CDR3 protein. This table has under 350,000 distinct CDR3 sequences, about 4% appearing once. The table lists this clonotype with a few counts. The source of this sequence is a young man who received the YFV17D yellow fever vaccine. The starting material was PBMCs, obtained 5 days after the yellow fever booster vaccination.

The CDR3 nucleotides read TGTGCCACCGGGGACAGTAGCACAGATACGCAGTATTTT. As protein: CATGDSSTDTQYF. This sequence joins TRBV24-1 and TRBJ2-3; 7 bases line up with TRBD1. The CDR3 spans 13 residues. The V and J ends lost 9 bases and 0 bases, in that order; junction bases with no gene match: 2. From germline, CDR1 is KGHDR and CDR2 SFDVKD.